This passage covers 24 T cell receptor beta chains from one sample sequenced in a study of Graves' ophthalmopathy and Graves' hyperthyroidism. Amplified material comprised TCR beta CDR3 regions derived from RNA transcripts. An opening RT-PCR round employed HTBI primers and preceded a second-round multiplex PCR. TCRdb re-derived calls from the multiplex PCR reads in MiXCR, one entry per CDR3 protein. The repertoire holds almost 750,000 distinct CDR3 sequences, with 40% as singletons. The sample taken for sequencing was peripheral blood. These receptors came from an adult man with Graves' ophthalmopathy.

The chain combines TRBV4-3 with TRBJ2-5; 11 bases map to TRBD2. Germline assignment: CDR1 LGHNA and CDR2 YSLEER. Trimming took 1 base from V and 3 from J; bases not matched to a gene: 10. CDR3 length equals 18 residues. For the CDR3, the DNA is TGCGCCAGCAGCCAAGGGAGACTAGCGGGGATATGGAAAGAGACCCAGTACTTC. Translation: CASSQGRLAGIWKETQYF.

The rearrangement links TRBV12-3 or TRBV12-4 to TRBJ2-5, with D perhaps TRBD2 (6 bases). The CDR3 runs to 14 residues. V dropped 6 bases and J dropped 1 base, with 12 bases sitting between them. Here the CDR3 DNA reads TGTGCCAGCAGACTGACTAGTGTCCAAGAGACCCAGTACTTC. Translation gives CASRLTSVQETQYF.

A remark on this clonotype: A much larger clone sits a single nucleotide away, making a read error possible. Here the CDR3 omits its conserved ending phenylalanine or tryptophan, so a read error is the likely source. The chain is built from TRBV20-1 and TRBJ1-1; D is unclear. The CDR3 covers 11 residues. In germline, CDR1 is DFQATT, CDR2 SNEGSKA (reference sequence). The V and J ends lost 6 bases and 2 bases respectively, with 7 bases between them. Written as DNA, the CDR3 is TGCAGTGCGCCGGCCAACACTGAAGCTTTCCTT. Protein product: CSAPANTEAFL.

This chain connects TRBV6-1 to TRBJ2-7, with 7 bases identical to TRBD1. J was trimmed by 3 bases and V by 0 bases; bases with no gene match: 5. The CDR3 consists of 15 residues. Germline V gene lookup returns CDR1 MNHNS and CDR2 SASEGT. In DNA, the CDR3 is TGTGCCAGCAGTGAAGCGCAAGCAGGGGGCTACGAGCAGTACTTC. Translation gives CASSEAQAGGYEQYF.

J is TRBJ2-7 and V is TRBV29-1; no clear D gene. V dropped 2 bases and J dropped 7 bases, with 9 bases sitting between them. The CDR3 contains 11 residues. The germline V gene encodes CDR1 SQVTM and CDR2 ANQGSEA. CDR3 protein: CSVEMVREQYF. The CDR3 coding sequence is TGCAGCGTTGAAATGGTCCGAGAGCAGTACTTC.

As DNA, the CDR3 is TGTGCCAGCAGCAAAAATCCGACAGGGACGATTGGCTACACCTTC. Protein product: CASSKNPTGTIGYTF. The rearrangement joins TRBV25-1 to TRBJ1-2; TRBD1 matches 7 bases. Germline CDR1 MGHDK, CDR2 SYGVNS. The CDR3 consists of 15 residues. Trimming cost V 6 bases and J 7 bases; bases outside gene matches: 14.

This clonotype was observed a few times. This rearrangement joins TRBV7-9 to TRBJ2-2; 12 bases fit TRBD1. The length of the CDR3 is 16 residues. J was trimmed by 13 bases and V by 2 bases; bases with no gene match: 11. CDR1 is SEHNR and CDR2 is FQNEAQ in the germline V gene (reference sequence). Written as DNA, the CDR3 is TGTGCCAGCAGCTTAAAGGGGACAGGGGGCCCCGTGGGGCTGTTTTTT. This encodes CASSLKGTGGPVGLFF.

This clonotype has ten or more counts. The chain carries TRBV29-1 and TRBJ1-4; possibly TRBD1 for D (5 bases). Germline lookup yields CDR1 SQVTM and CDR2 ANQGSEA. The CDR3 consists of 13 residues. The V end lost 6 bases, the J end lost 6 bases, and 14 bases lay between the germline ends. CDR3 bases: TGCAGCGTGGGCGAGGGGCCTCATGAAAAACTGTTTTTT. Encoded protein: CSVGEGPHEKLFF.

About this clonotype: A much larger clone sits a single nucleotide away, making a read error possible. This chain uses TRBV29-1 with TRBJ2-2; a weak D match, TRBD1 (6 bases). The CDR3 extends over 16 amino acids. The V end lost 0 bases, the J end lost 0 bases, and 11 bases lay between the germline ends. From germline, CDR1 is SQVTM and CDR2 ANQGSEA. CDR3 sequence: CSVEEGGPTNTGELFF. The DNA for the CDR3 is TGCAGCGTTGAAGAAGGGGGACCTACGAACACCGGGGAGCTGTTTTTT.

This clonotype was picked up many times. This chain connects TRBV24-1 to TRBJ2-5, with D possibly TRBD2 on 6 matching bases. V gave up 2 bases and J gave up 0 bases, with 15 bases separating them. The germline gives CDR1 KGHDR, CDR2 SFDVKD. The CDR3 length is 17 residues. The CDR3 loop reads CATSDSSGAENQETQYF. The CDR3 DNA is TGTGCCACCAGTGATTCGTCGGGAGCAGAGAACCAAGAGACCCAGTACTTC.

This clonotype appeared a few times. A read error may explain this, as a much larger clone is one base away. Likely a read error: the CDR3 ends without its conserved phenylalanine or tryptophan. The chain carries TRBV10-3 and TRBJ1-1; tentative D call: TRBD1 (5 bases). CDR3 size: 14 residues. Germline values: CDR1 ENHRY, CDR2 SYGVKD. V gave up 11 bases and J gave up 0 bases, with 16 bases separating them. CDR3 in amino acids: CASGGEIMNTEAFL. CDR3 nucleotide sequence: TGTGCCTCCGGAGGGGAGATTATGAACACTGAAGCTTTCCTT.

Ten or more counts support this clonotype. The chain couples TRBV6-6 to TRBJ1-6, with a tentative D call TRBD1 (6 bases). CDR1 is MNHNY and CDR2 is SVGAGI in the germline V gene (reference sequence). This CDR3 has 13 residues. Deletions cut 6 bases from V and 10 bases from J, with 13 bases between. Here the CDR3 DNA reads TGTGCCAGCAGCGCGATGGGGGCCTCACCCCTCCACTTT. Translating it yields CASSAMGASPLHF.

This chain connects TRBV24-1 to TRBJ1-5, with D maybe TRBD1 (5 bases). In germline, CDR1 is KGHDR, CDR2 SFDVKD. Trimming pared 11 bases from V and 2 bases from J, leaving 21 bases between. The CDR3 contains 16 residues. The CDR3 DNA follows: TGTGCCAGCTCACCCCGTGCCGGCAGGGGCAATCAGCCCCAGCATTTT. Encoded protein: CASSPRAGRGNQPQHF.

This clonotype occurred many times. The chain employs TRBV9 and TRBJ2-7; weak D call: TRBD1 (6 bases). Germline values: CDR1 SGDLS, CDR2 YYNGEE. The CDR3 length is 14 residues. Trimming removed 0 bases at V and 5 bases at J, with 12 bases between. CDR3 nucleotide sequence: TGTGCCAGCAGCGTAGAAACAGGGTTGGACGAGCAGTACTTC. This translates into CASSVETGLDEQYF.

In its sample, this clonotype was seen a few times. The rearrangement joins TRBV20-1 to TRBJ1-5; D is undetermined. The CDR3 totals 16 residues. With 6 bases removed from V and 5 bases from J, the gap between germline ends came to 23 bases. Germline V gene sequence: CDR1 DFQATT, CDR2 SNEGSKA (reference sequence). The CDR3 sequence: CSAAVPRWFPDQPQHF. The CDR3 coding sequence is TGCAGTGCGGCGGTTCCCAGGTGGTTCCCCGATCAGCCCCAGCATTTT.

The chain couples TRBV6-5 to TRBJ1-6, with 7 nucleotides matching TRBD1. Trimming took 6 bases from V and 7 from J; bases not matched to a gene: 6. This CDR3 has 14 residues. Germline assignment: CDR1 MNHEY and CDR2 SVGAGI. This CDR3 is CASRLGQKNSPLHF. CDR3 DNA sequence: TGTGCCAGCAGGCTGGGACAGAAGAATTCACCCCTCCACTTT.

About this clonotype: Mismatch with germline at one junction end may stem from a read error. This chain links TRBV10-2 with TRBJ1-1; D is possibly TRBD1 (5 bases). Germline-derived CDR1 and CDR2 are WSHSY and SAAADI. The CDR3 runs to 13 residues. The chain's CDR3 is CASSDRLWTEAFF. CDR3 in DNA: TGTGCCAGCAGTGACAGACTTTGGACTGAAGCTTTCTTT.

The rearrangement uses TRBV14 and TRBJ1-4; D ambiguous. V lost 6 bases and J 0 bases, leaving 11 bases between the germline ends. The V gene's germline CDR1 is SGHDN and CDR2 FVKESK. The CDR3 runs 15 residues. The CDR3, as DNA: TGTGCCAGCAGTTGGACGGTTGCAACTAATGAAAAACTGTTTTTT. Its protein product is CASSWTVATNEKLFF.

The chain carries TRBV28 and TRBJ1-5; 12 nucleotides match TRBD1. Germline V lookup: CDR1 MDHEN, CDR2 SYDVKM. V shed 1 base, J shed 2 bases, and the junction held 6 bases outside the gene matches. The CDR3 extends over 18 amino acids. CDR3 bases: TGTGCCAGCAGTTTATACGTCGGGACAGGGGGCGGCAATCAGCCCCAGCATTTT. Its translation is CASSLYVGTGGGNQPQHF.

This clonotype was detected many times. DNA of the CDR3: TGTGCCATCAGTGAGGCGCAGGGATTGGGCACTGAAGCTTTCTTT. Translating it yields CAISEAQGLGTEAFF. V and J are TRBV10-3 and TRBJ1-1; possible D gene TRBD1, 5 bases. Between the trimmed V and J ends, which lost 2 bases and 4 bases, there was a span of 14 bases. This CDR3 has 15 residues. Germline V CDR1 and CDR2: ENHRY, SYGVKD.

This clonotype was observed once. This chain uses TRBV29-1 with TRBJ1-1; no reliable D call. Trimming took off 3 bases at V and 5 bases at J, with 13 bases between the two ends. CDR1 SQVTM and CDR2 ANQGSEA come from the germline V gene. This CDR3 contains 13 residues. DNA of the CDR3: TGCAGCGTTGAGTTGAGGCCGGATACTGAAGCTTTCTTT. It codes for CSVELRPDTEAFF.

This clonotype was detected many times. V and J are TRBV29-1 and TRBJ2-5, with 8 bases fitting TRBD1. The V segment lost 6 bases and the J segment 5 bases; nucleotides outside the gene matches: 8. This CDR3 is 13 amino acids long. The germline CDR1 and CDR2 sequences are SQVTM and ANQGSEA. The CDR3 DNA is TGCAGCGTGGACAGGGTTACGGGCGAGACCCAGTACTTC. Translation gives CSVDRVTGETQYF.

The J gene is TRBJ1-4, the V gene TRBV25-1, with a tentative D call TRBD1 (5 bases). Germline V lookup: CDR1 MGHDK, CDR2 SYGVNS. This CDR3 has 15 residues. V lost 6 bases and J 3 bases, leaving 14 bases between the germline ends. CDR3: CASRGDAGSNEKLFF. In DNA, the CDR3 is TGTGCCAGCAGGGGAGATGCAGGGTCTAATGAAAAACTGTTTTTT.

The sample holds a few counts of this clonotype. The V call is TRBV7-9, the J call TRBJ1-5; D is perhaps TRBD1 (5 bases). This CDR3 has 14 amino acids. Germline CDR1 is SEHNR and CDR2 is FQNEAQ (reference sequence). The ends were cut back, 0 bases at V and 7 bases at J, with 10 bases in the middle. CDR3: CASSLAGWGQPQHF. The CDR3 DNA follows: TGTGCCAGCAGCTTAGCTGGGTGGGGCCAGCCCCAGCATTTT.